These 32 T cell receptor beta chains were sequenced from one sample in a study of blood T cell repertoires in COVID-19. The protocol was immunoSEQ multiplex PCR, while the TCRdb copy is restricted to in-frame clones and leaves out a portion. The data hold 150,000 to 200,000 clones, with about four fifths observed a single time. The sample comprised peripheral blood. These receptors came from a man between 60 and 75 years old with active or convalescent COVID-19.

The rearrangement uses TRBV19 and TRBJ1-6; 8 bases agree with TRBD1. CDR1 is LNHDA, CDR2 SQIVND, per germline (reference sequence). Losses at the gene ends were 10 bases for V and 7 bases for J; bases not matched to a gene: 6. The CDR3 length is 13 residues. In DNA form, the CDR3 reads TGTGCCACCACGGACAGGGAGAATTCACCCCTCCACTTT. This gives the protein CATTDRENSPLHF.

In regard to this clone: The same CDR3 can be traced to other DNA sequences in this sample. V and J are TRBV5-4 and TRBJ2-7, with a possible D match to TRBD2 (5 bases). Deletions cut 4 bases from V and 3 bases from J, with 17 bases between. The CDR3 covers 15 residues. Germline CDR1 is SGHNT and CDR2 is YYREEE (reference sequence). CDR3 sequence: CASSTDPGTSYEQYF. CDR3 nucleotides: TGTGCCAGCAGCACTGACCCCGGAACTAGCTACGAGCAGTACTTC.

The gene calls are TRBV4-2 and TRBJ1-2; D uncertain. The V end lost 5 bases, the J end lost 6 bases, and 10 bases lay between the germline ends. The CDR3 totals 12 residues. CDR1 and CDR2 (germline): LGHNA, YNFKEQ. The CDR3 region is CASSDGGNGYTF. The CDR3 DNA sequence: TGTGCCAGCAGCGACGGAGGTAATGGCTACACCTTC.

This chain uses TRBV5-1 with TRBJ2-7; TRBD2 might be the D (5 bases). Germline CDR1 is SGHRS and CDR2 is YFSETQ. Trimming removed 0 bases at V and 6 bases at J, with 7 bases between. The CDR3 length is 12 residues. The CDR3 loop reads CASSLGTSEQYF. DNA of the CDR3: TGCGCCAGCAGCTTGGGAACTAGCGAGCAGTACTTC.

The chain couples TRBV3-1 (or the pseudogene TRBV3-2) to TRBJ2-7; a weak D match, TRBD2 (7 bases). Germline V lookup: CDR1 LGHDT, CDR2 YNNKEL (reference sequence). This CDR3 comprises 13 residues. V dropped 4 bases and J dropped 7 bases, with 14 bases sitting between them. The chain's CDR3 is CASSLGGPGEQYF. DNA for the CDR3: TGTGCCAGCAGCCTGGGGGGGCCGGGGGAGCAGTACTTC.

This chain connects TRBV29-1 to TRBJ1-1; D is unresolved. Germline V gene data show CDR1 as SQVTM and CDR2 as ANQGSEA. The CDR3 spans 13 residues. V shed 6 bases and J shed 6 bases, with 17 bases lying between them. CDR3 protein: CSVLGTPGPEAFF. Here the CDR3 DNA reads TGCAGCGTCCTTGGCACGCCTGGCCCTGAAGCTTTCTTT.

This chain joins TRBV19 and TRBJ2-2, with unresolved D. The V gene's germline CDR1 is LNHDA and CDR2 SQIVND (reference sequence). The V end was cut by 4 bases, the J end by 1 base, with 4 bases between. This CDR3 is built from 13 residues. For the CDR3, the DNA is TGTGCCAGTAGTAGAGTGAACACCGGGGAGCTGTTTTTT. It codes for CASSRVNTGELFF.

CDR3 nucleotide sequence: TGTGCCAGCGAGACTAGTAGCGATGAGCAGTTCTTC. Translated, it gives CASETSSDEQFF. The chain uses TRBV28 and TRBJ2-1, with D possibly TRBD2 on 6 matching bases. This CDR3 is 12 amino acids long. Trimming stripped 8 bases from V and 8 bases from J, with 13 bases between. Germline V gives CDR1 MDHEN, CDR2 SYDVKM.

V is TRBV2 and J is TRBJ2-7; 7 bases fit TRBD2. The CDR3 covers 14 residues. From germline, CDR1 is SNHLY and CDR2 FYNNEI. V dropped 7 bases and J dropped 2; count of bases not matched to a gene: 8. CDR3 protein: CASTPPGGAYEQYF. The DNA of the CDR3 is TGTGCCAGCACTCCGCCGGGGGGTGCCTACGAGCAGTACTTC.

This clone was detected only a few times. The gene calls are TRBV10-3 and TRBJ2-5; the D is unclear. V was clipped by 0 bases and J by 3 bases, with 11 bases between them. The length of the CDR3 is 15 residues. Per the germline V gene, CDR1 is ENHRY and CDR2 is SYGVKD. The CDR3 sequence: CAISESRISEETQYF. The CDR3 DNA reads as TGTGCCATCAGTGAGTCGCGGATTAGTGAAGAGACCCAGTACTTC.

This chain connects TRBV28 to TRBJ2-1, with 7 bases identical to TRBD2. The CDR3 runs to 17 residues. In germline, CDR1 is MDHEN, CDR2 SYDVKM. J gave up 3 bases and V 1 base, and 9 bases lay outside the gene matches. Here the CDR3 DNA reads TGTGCCAGCAGTTTATTAACCCCTAGCGGAAACTACAATGAGCAGTTCTTC. Protein product: CASSLLTPSGNYNEQFF.

The chain couples TRBV3-1 (or the pseudogene TRBV3-2) to TRBJ1-5; the match to TRBD1 covers 7 bases. After removal of 4 bases from V and 1 base from J, the junction contained 1 base not matched to a gene. The CDR3 spans 14 residues. Germline V gene data show CDR1 as LGHDT and CDR2 as YNNKEL (reference sequence). The CDR3 protein is CASSLGQSNQPQHF. Written as DNA, the CDR3 is TGTGCCAGCAGCCTGGGACAGAGCAATCAGCCCCAGCATTTT.

This rearrangement joins TRBV4-2 to TRBJ2-2, with 13 nucleotides matching TRBD2. The CDR3 has 16 residues. V lost 1 base, J lost 5 bases, and 1 base stayed unmatched. From germline, CDR1 is LGHNA and CDR2 YNFKEQ. CDR3 residues: CASSQGGLAGTGELFF. The DNA for the CDR3 is TGTGCCAGCAGCCAAGGGGGACTAGCGGGGACCGGGGAGCTGTTTTTT.

The V call is TRBV19, the J call TRBJ2-3; 8 bases are shared with TRBD2. The junction had 9 bases not matched to a gene; V was cut back by 1 base and J by 3 bases. CDR3 length: 17 residues. The V gene's germline CDR1 is LNHDA and CDR2 SQIVND (reference sequence). This CDR3 reads CASSIVSASGLTDTQYF. The CDR3 nucleotides read TGTGCCAGTAGTATAGTATCGGCTAGCGGGTTGACAGATACGCAGTATTTT.

The rearrangement uses TRBV5-1 and TRBJ2-2; tentative D call: TRBD2 (5 bases). This CDR3 has 15 amino acids. Germline loops: CDR1 SGHRS, CDR2 YFSETQ. V was trimmed by 0 bases and J by 6 bases, leaving 12 bases between them. The CDR3 sequence: CASSLAVGSAGELFF. The CDR3 nucleotides read TGCGCCAGCAGCTTGGCCGTGGGGAGCGCCGGGGAGCTGTTTTTT.

This clone was recorded once. The genes are TRBV29-1 and TRBJ2-2, with 10 bases lining up with TRBD2. V shed 8 bases and J 6 bases; nucleotides not matched to a gene: 12. This CDR3 is 15 amino acids long. Per the germline V gene, CDR1 is SQVTM and CDR2 is ANQGSEA. The CDR3 loop is CSSMASGGAPGELFF. CDR3 DNA: TGCAGCTCTATGGCGAGCGGGGGGGCCCCCGGGGAGCTGTTTTTT.

The J gene is TRBJ2-3, the V gene TRBV2, with 8 bases identical to TRBD2. CDR3 length equals 14 residues. In germline, CDR1 is SNHLY, CDR2 FYNNEI. J lost 1 base, V lost 9 bases, and 6 bases had no gene match. For the CDR3, the DNA is TGTGCCAGACCGAGCGGGGGAGGCACAGATACGCAGTATTTT. This codes for CARPSGGGTDTQYF. Supplemented by reference TRBV2 and TRBJ2-3, the full variable domain reads EPEVTQTPSHQVTQMGQEVILRCVPISNHLYFYWYRQILGQKVEFLVSFYNNEISEKSEIFDDQFSVERPDGSNFTLKIRSTKLEDSAMYFCARPSGGGTDTQYFGPGTRLTVL.

The V and J genes are TRBV14 and TRBJ1-5; tentatively, D is TRBD1 (6 bases). The germline V and J ends were trimmed by 3 bases and 2 bases, with 14 bases remaining between them. This CDR3 spans 16 amino acids. Germline V CDR1 and CDR2: SGHDN, FVKESK. CDR3 loop: CASSHRQQGRNQPQHF. The DNA for the CDR3 is TGTGCCAGCAGCCACCGCCAACAGGGACGCAATCAGCCCCAGCATTTT.

The rearrangement links TRBV3-1 (or the pseudogene TRBV3-2) to TRBJ1-3; D is unresolved. The CDR3 covers 15 residues. CDR1 is LGHDT, CDR2 YNNKEL, per germline (reference sequence). Trimming cost V 3 bases and J 4 bases, with 13 bases left between them. For the CDR3, the DNA is TGTGCCAGCAGCCAGATGGGAGGTACGGGAAACACCATATATTTT. This codes for CASSQMGGTGNTIYF.

The CDR3 region is CASSPDRSNQPQHF. CDR3 DNA sequence: TGTGCCAGCTCACCTGACAGGAGCAATCAGCCCCAGCATTTT. The rearrangement uses TRBV18 and TRBJ1-5; possibly TRBD1 for D (6 bases). CDR3 length: 14 amino acids. V was shortened by 3 bases and J by 1 base, with 7 bases between the two germline ends. The germline V gene encodes CDR1 KGHSH and CDR2 LQKENI.

This clone was recorded only once. The rearrangement links TRBV6-5 to TRBJ2-2; no clear D gene. The CDR3 contains 14 residues. Trimming shortened V by 3 bases and J by 3 bases, and 8 bases separated the two germline ends. CDR1 MNHEY and CDR2 SVGAGI come from the germline V gene. In DNA form, the CDR3 reads TGTGCCAGCAGTTATATGTCAGACACCGGGGAGCTGTTTTTT. This gives the protein CASSYMSDTGELFF.

This chain uses TRBV4-1 with TRBJ2-3; 8 positions match TRBD2. The J segment lost 8 bases and the V segment lost 0 bases, leaving 7 bases of the junction unmatched. This CDR3 spans 15 amino acids. Germline lookup yields CDR1 MGHRA and CDR2 YSYEKL. CDR3 loop: CASSQDNGGGFTQYF. The CDR3 DNA follows: TGCGCCAGCAGCCAAGATAACGGGGGGGGCTTTACGCAGTATTTT.

The CDR3 sequence is CASSRQGGHGYTF. DNA for the CDR3: TGTGCCAGCAGCCGCCAGGGAGGCCATGGCTACACCTTC. The chain couples TRBV6-2 or TRBV6-3 to TRBJ1-2; TRBD1 might be the D (5 bases). Between the trimmed V and J ends, which lost 6 bases and 6 bases, there was a span of 14 bases. Per germline, CDR1 MNHEY and CDR2 SVGEGT. The CDR3 consists of 13 residues.

Remarks on this clone: One end of the junction fails to match germline, which may point to a read error. The chain employs TRBV29-1 and TRBJ2-7, with D uncertain. Germline-derived CDR1 and CDR2 are SQVTM and ANQGSEA. CDR3 size: 15 residues. CDR3 nucleotides: TGCAGCGTCGAAGAAGCAGGCTCAGTCCCCTACGAGCAGTACTTC. Encoded protein: CSVEEAGSVPYEQYF.

CDR3 nucleotide sequence: TGTGCCAGCTCACCGCCGAACGGGAACTATGGCTACACCTTC. Translating it yields CASSPPNGNYGYTF. The chain joins TRBV18 to TRBJ1-2; D is ambiguous. CDR1 and CDR2 (germline): KGHSH, LQKENI. The V end lost 3 bases, the J end lost 2 bases, and 10 bases lay between the germline ends. This CDR3 contains 14 residues.

J is TRBJ2-5 and V is TRBV30, with TRBD1 identical over 7 bases. The CDR3 length is 15 residues. Germline assignment: CDR1 GTSNPN and CDR2 SVGIG (reference sequence). After removal of 0 bases from V and 9 bases from J, the junction contained 13 bases not matched to a gene. The CDR3 spells CAWSVQEWGQSAQYF. The CDR3 DNA reads TGTGCCTGGAGTGTACAAGAGTGGGGACAGTCTGCCCAGTACTTC.

V usage is TRBV5-4 and J usage is TRBJ2-3, with 13 nucleotides matching TRBD2. J was trimmed by 2 bases and V by 4 bases; bases with no gene match: 4. The germline CDR1 and CDR2 sequences are SGHNT and YYREEE (reference sequence). CDR3 length: 16 residues. DNA of the CDR3: TGTGCCAGCAGCAGCGGGACTAGCGGGATCACAGATACGCAGTATTTT. This sequence encodes CASSSGTSGITDTQYF.

This clone was seen repeatedly, ten times or more. The gene calls are TRBV5-4 and TRBJ2-7, with TRBD2 identical over 9 bases. The CDR3 is 14 residues long. Germline CDR1 is SGHNT and CDR2 is YYREEE (reference sequence). The J segment lost 6 bases and the V segment lost 4 bases, leaving 8 bases of the junction unmatched. The CDR3 loop is CASSPGLAGSEQYF. As DNA, the CDR3 is TGTGCCAGCAGCCCGGGACTAGCTGGATCCGAGCAGTACTTC. Drawing the rest from reference TRBV5-4 and TRBJ2-7, the complete variable domain is ETGVTQSPTHLIKTRGQQVTLRCSSQSGHNTVSWYQQALGQGPQFIFQYYREEENGRGNFPPRFSGLQFPNYSSELNVNALELDDSALYLCASSPGLAGSEQYFGPGTRLTVT.

The chain links TRBV19 to TRBJ2-2, with D possibly TRBD1 on 5 matching bases. Trimming left V 6 bases short and J 6 bases short, with 11 bases between. The CDR3 extends over 13 amino acids. Looked up from germline, CDR1 is LNHDA and CDR2 is SQIVND (reference sequence). In DNA, the CDR3 is TGTGCCAGTAGGTTACAGGAACCCGGGGAGCTGTTTTTT. As protein: CASRLQEPGELFF.

The rearrangement uses TRBV28 and TRBJ1-2, with a weak D call TRBD1 (5 bases). CDR3 length: 13 amino acids. Germline V gene sequence: CDR1 MDHEN, CDR2 SYDVKM. The V end lost 3 bases, the J end lost 4 bases, and 9 bases lay between the germline ends. CDR3 DNA sequence: TGTGCCAGCAGTTTTGGGGGACTCTATGGCTACACCTTC. It encodes CASSFGGLYGYTF.

The J gene is TRBJ2-7, the V gene TRBV7-8; a possible D gene is TRBD1 (5 bases). The CDR3 extends over 15 amino acids. Trimming left V 0 bases short and J 3 bases short, with 12 bases between. From germline, CDR1 is SGHVS and CDR2 FQNEAQ. The CDR3 is CASSLAAGSYYEQYF. In DNA form, the CDR3 reads TGTGCCAGCAGCTTAGCGGCAGGGTCGTACTACGAGCAGTACTTC.

This clone was detected a few times. This chain links TRBV12-3 or TRBV12-4 with TRBJ1-2; no firm D call. The V end was cut by 6 bases, the J end by 1 base, with 9 bases between. The CDR3 runs 13 residues. CDR3 sequence: CASRLGNNYGYTF. The CDR3, as DNA: TGTGCCAGCAGACTTGGTAATAACTATGGCTACACCTTC.